This T cell receptor (beta chain) was profiled in a study of blood T cell repertoires in COVID-19. Study at large: Samples representing acute and convalescent COVID-19 were sourced from the United States, Italy and Spain.

V shed 5 bases, J shed 4 bases, and the junction held 9 bases outside the gene matches. The germline V gene encodes CDR1 SGHVS and CDR2 FNYEAQ. The CDR3 contains 15 residues. The protocol was immunoSEQ multiplex PCR, while the TCRdb copy is restricted to in-frame clones and leaves out a portion. The data contain hundreds of thousands of clones, 80% to 90% of them singletons. The sequenced sample consisted of peripheral blood. The source is a woman aged 18-29 years with acute or convalescent COVID-19. The genes are TRBV7-6 and TRBJ1-2, with 8 bases matching TRBD1. The CDR3 DNA is TGTGCCAGCAGCGACGGACAGGGATTCGGCTATGGCTACACCTTC. This translates into CASSDGQGFGYGYTF.